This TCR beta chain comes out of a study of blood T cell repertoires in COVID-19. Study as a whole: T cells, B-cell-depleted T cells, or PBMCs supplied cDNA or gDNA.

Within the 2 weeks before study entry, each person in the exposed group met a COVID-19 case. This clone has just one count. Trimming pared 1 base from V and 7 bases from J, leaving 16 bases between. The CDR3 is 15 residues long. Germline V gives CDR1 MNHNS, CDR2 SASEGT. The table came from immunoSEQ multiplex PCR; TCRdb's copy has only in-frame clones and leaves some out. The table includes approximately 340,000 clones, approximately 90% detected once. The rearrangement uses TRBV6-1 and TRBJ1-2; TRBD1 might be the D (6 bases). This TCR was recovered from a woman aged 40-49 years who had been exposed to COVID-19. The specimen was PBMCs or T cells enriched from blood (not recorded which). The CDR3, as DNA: TGTGCCAGCAGTGAAGAGGCCCCCAGGGGCCGTGGCTACACCTTC. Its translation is CASSEEAPRGRGYTF.